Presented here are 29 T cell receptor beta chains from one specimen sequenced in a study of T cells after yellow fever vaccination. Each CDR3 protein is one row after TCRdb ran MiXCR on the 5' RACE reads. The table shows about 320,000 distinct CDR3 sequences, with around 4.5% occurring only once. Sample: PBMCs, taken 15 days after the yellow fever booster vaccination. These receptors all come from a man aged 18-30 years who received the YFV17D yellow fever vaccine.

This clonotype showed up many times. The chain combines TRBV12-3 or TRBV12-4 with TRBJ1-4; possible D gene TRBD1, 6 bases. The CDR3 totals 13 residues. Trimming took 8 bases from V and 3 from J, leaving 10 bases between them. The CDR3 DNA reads TGTGCCAGCTACAGGGATTCTAATGAAAAACTGTTTTTT. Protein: CASYRDSNEKLFF.

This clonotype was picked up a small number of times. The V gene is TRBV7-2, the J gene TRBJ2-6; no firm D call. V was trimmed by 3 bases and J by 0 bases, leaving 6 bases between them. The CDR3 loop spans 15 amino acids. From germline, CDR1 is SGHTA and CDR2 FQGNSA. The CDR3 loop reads CASSFGFSGANVLTF. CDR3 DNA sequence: TGTGCCAGCAGCTTCGGCTTCTCTGGGGCCAACGTCCTGACTTTC.

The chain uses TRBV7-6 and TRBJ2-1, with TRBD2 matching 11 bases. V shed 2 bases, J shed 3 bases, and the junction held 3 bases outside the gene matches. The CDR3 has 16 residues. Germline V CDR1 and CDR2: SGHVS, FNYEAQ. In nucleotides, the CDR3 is TGTGCCAGCAGCTTATCTAGCGGGGGGTACTACAATGAGCAGTTCTTC. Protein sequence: CASSLSSGGYYNEQFF.

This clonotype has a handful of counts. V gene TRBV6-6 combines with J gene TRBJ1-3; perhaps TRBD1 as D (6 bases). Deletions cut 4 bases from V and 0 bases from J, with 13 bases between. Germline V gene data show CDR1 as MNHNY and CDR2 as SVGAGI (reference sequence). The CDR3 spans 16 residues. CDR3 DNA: TGTGCCAGCAGTTGCCGGGACACCCGCTCTGGAAACACCATATATTTT. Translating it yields CASSCRDTRSGNTIYF.

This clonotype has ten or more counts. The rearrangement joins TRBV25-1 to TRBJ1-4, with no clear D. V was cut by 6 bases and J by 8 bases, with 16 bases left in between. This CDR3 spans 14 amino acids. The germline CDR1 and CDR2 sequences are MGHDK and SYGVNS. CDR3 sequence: CASSVHGAGEKLFF. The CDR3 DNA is TGTGCCAGCAGCGTCCATGGCGCGGGGGAAAAACTGTTTTTT.

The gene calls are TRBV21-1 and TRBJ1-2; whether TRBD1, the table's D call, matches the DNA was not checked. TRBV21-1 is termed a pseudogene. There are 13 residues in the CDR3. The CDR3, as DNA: TGTGCCAGCAGCACCCGACAGGTCTATGGCTACACCTTC. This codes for CASSTRQVYGYTF.

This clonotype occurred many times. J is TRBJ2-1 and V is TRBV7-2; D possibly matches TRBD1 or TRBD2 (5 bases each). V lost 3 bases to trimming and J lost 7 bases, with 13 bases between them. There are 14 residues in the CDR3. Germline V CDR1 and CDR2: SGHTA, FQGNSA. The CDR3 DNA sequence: TGTGCCAGCAGCTTGGGGGTTGGAAGAAATGAGCAGTTCTTC. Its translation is CASSLGVGRNEQFF.

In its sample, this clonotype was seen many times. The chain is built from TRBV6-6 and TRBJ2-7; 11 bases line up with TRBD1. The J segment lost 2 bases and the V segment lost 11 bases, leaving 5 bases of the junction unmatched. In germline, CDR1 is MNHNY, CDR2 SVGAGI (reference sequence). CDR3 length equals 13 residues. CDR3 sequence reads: CAAGDRGTYEQYF. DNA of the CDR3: TGTGCCGCAGGGGACAGGGGGACCTACGAGCAGTACTTC.

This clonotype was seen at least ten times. The CDR3 DNA sequence: TGTGCCAGCCCTATAGGGGGGAAGATAGCCAAAAACATTCAGTACTTC. Translated, it gives CASPIGGKIAKNIQYF. This chain joins TRBV7-9 and TRBJ2-4; D possibly uses TRBD1 or TRBD2 (6 bases each). V was pared by 8 bases and J by 0 bases, with 17 bases between. The germline gives CDR1 SEHNR, CDR2 FQNEAQ (reference sequence). This CDR3 contains 16 residues.

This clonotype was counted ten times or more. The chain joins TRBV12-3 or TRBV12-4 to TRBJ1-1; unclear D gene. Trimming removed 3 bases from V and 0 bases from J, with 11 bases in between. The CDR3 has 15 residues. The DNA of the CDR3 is TGTGCCAGCAGTTTGTCTCTAGTGATGAACACTGAAGCTTTCTTT. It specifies CASSLSLVMNTEAFF.

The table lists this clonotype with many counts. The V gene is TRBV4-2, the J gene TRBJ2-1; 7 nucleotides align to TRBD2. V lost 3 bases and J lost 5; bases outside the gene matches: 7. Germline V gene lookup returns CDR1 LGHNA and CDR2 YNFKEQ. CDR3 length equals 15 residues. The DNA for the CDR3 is TGTGCCAGCAGCCAGTCTGGGGGGGGTCACAATGAGCAGTTCTTC. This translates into CASSQSGGGHNEQFF.

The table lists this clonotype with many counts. The DNA of the CDR3 is TGTGCCAGCAGTTACCCCGGGAACACTGAAGCTTTCTTT. Translation: CASSYPGNTEAFF. The chain employs TRBV6-5 and TRBJ1-1, with unresolved D. V lost 2 bases and J lost 1, with 5 bases in between. The germline V gene encodes CDR1 MNHEY and CDR2 SVGAGI. This CDR3 contains 13 residues.

CDR3 bases: TGCGCCAGCCGCCTGGACTCAGATACGCAGTATTTT. Translating it yields CASRLDSDTQYF. The V and J genes are TRBV5-1 and TRBJ2-3, with a tentative D call TRBD2 (5 bases). Trimming removed 7 bases at V and 4 bases at J, with 10 bases between. In germline, CDR1 is SGHRS, CDR2 YFSETQ. This CDR3 comprises 12 residues.

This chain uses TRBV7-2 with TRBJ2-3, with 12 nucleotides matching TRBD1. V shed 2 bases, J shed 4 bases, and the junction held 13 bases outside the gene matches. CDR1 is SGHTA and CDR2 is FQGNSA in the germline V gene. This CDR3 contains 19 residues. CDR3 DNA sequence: TGTGCCAGCAGCTTACGGCACCCGGGACAGGGGGCTGGGGCAGATACGCAGTATTTT. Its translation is CASSLRHPGQGAGADTQYF.

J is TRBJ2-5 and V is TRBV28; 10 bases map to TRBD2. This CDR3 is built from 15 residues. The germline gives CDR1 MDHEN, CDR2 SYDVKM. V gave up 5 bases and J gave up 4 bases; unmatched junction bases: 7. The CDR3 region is CASSPPLAGRETQYF. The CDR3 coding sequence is TGTGCCAGCAGTCCGCCACTAGCGGGGCGAGAGACCCAGTACTTC.

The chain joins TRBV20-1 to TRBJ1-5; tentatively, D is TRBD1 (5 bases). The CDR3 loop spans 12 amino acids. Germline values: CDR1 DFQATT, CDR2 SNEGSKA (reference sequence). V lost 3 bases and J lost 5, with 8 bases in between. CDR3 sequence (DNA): TGCAGTGCTAGGGCGGGGGATCAGCCCCAGCATTTT. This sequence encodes CSARAGDQPQHF.

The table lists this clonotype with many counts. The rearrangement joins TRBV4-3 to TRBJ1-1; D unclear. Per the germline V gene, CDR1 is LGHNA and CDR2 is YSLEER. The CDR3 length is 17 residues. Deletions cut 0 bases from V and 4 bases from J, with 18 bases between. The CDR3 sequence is CASSQEGLGSPATEAFF. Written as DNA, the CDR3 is TGCGCCAGCAGCCAAGAGGGCCTGGGCAGTCCCGCCACTGAAGCTTTCTTT.

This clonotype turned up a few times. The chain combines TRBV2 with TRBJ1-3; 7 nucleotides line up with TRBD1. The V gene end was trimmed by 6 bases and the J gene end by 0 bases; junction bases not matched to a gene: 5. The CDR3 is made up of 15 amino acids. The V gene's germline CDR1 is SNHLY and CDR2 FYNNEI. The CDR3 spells CASSLTGISGNTIYF. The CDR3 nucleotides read TGTGCCAGCAGCTTGACAGGGATCTCTGGAAACACCATATATTTT.

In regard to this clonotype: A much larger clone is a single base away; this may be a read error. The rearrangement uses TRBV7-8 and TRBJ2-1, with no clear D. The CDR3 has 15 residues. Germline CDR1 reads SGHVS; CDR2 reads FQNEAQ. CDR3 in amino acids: CASSPQAPSYTEQFF. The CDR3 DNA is TGTGCCAGCAGCCCCCAGGCACCTTCCTACACTGAGCAGTTCTTC.

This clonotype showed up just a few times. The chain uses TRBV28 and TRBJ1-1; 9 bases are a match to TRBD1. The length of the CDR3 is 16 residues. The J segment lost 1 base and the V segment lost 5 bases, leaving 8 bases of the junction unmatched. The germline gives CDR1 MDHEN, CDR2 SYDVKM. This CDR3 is CASSKNRGLGNTEAFF. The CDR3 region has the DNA TGTGCCAGCAGTAAGAACAGGGGGCTAGGGAACACTGAAGCTTTCTTT.

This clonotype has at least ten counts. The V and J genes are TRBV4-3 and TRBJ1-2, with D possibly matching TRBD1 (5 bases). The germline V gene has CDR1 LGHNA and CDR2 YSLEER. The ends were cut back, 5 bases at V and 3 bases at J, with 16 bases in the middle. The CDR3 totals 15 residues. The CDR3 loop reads CASSKDMTYDYGYTF. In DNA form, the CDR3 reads TGCGCCAGCAGCAAGGACATGACCTATGACTATGGCTACACCTTC.

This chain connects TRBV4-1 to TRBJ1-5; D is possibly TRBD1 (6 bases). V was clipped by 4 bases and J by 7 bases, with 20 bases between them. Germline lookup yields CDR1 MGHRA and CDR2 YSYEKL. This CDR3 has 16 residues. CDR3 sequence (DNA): TGCGCCAGCAGCCCCCAAGGGGCAGGGGTTAACCAGCCCCAGCATTTT. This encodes CASSPQGAGVNQPQHF.

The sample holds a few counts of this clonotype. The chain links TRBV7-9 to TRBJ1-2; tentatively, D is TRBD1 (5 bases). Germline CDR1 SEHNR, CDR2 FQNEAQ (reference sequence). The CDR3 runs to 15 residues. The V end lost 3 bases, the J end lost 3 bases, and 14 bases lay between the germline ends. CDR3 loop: CASSLAGTEHYGYTF. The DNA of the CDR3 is TGTGCCAGCAGCTTGGCTGGGACGGAACACTATGGCTACACCTTC.

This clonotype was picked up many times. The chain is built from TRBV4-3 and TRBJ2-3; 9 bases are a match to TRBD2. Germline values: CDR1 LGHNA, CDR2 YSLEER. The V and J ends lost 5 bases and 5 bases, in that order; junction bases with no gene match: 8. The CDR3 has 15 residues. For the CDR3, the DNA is TGCGCCAGCAGCTCGCTAGCGGGGCGGAAAGATACGCAGTATTTT. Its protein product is CASSSLAGRKDTQYF.

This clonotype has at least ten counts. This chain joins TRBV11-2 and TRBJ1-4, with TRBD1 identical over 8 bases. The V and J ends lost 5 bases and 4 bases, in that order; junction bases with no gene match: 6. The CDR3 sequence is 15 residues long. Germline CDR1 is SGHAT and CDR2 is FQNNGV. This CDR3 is CASSRGTGNNEKLFF. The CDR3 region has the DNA TGTGCCAGCAGCCGCGGGACAGGAAATAATGAAAAACTGTTTTTT.

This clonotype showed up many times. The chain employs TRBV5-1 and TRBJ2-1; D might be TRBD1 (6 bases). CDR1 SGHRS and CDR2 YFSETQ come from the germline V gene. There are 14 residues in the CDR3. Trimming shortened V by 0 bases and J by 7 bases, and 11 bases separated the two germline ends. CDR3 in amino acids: CASSLVQGKNEQFF. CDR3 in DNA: TGCGCCAGCAGCTTGGTACAGGGTAAAAATGAGCAGTTCTTC.

CDR3 residues: CATSRARGANTEAFF. The CDR3, as DNA: TGTGCCACCAGCAGAGCCCGCGGGGCGAACACTGAAGCTTTCTTT. The rearrangement joins TRBV15 to TRBJ1-1; D perhaps matches TRBD1 (5 bases). Trimming shortened V by 1 base and J by 1 base, and 10 bases separated the two germline ends. The CDR3 has 15 residues. The V gene's germline CDR1 is LNHNV and CDR2 YYDKDF (reference sequence).

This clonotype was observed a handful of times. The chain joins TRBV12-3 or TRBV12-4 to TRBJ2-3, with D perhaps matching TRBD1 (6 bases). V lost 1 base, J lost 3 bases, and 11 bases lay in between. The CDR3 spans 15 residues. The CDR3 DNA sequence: TGTGCCAGCAGTTTAGTATACAGGGAGACAGATACGCAGTATTTT. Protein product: CASSLVYRETDTQYF.

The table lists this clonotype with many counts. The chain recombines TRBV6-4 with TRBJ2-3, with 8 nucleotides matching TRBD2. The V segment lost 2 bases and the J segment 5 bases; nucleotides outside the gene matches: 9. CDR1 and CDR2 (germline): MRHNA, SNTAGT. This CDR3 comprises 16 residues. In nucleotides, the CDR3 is TGTGCCAGCAGTGACGGGGCGGGGGGACCCGGAGATACGCAGTATTTT. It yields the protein CASSDGAGGPGDTQYF.